Listed below are T cell receptor beta chains from one sample, sequenced in a study of T cells in Graves' hyperthyroidism and ophthalmopathy. TCRdb reanalysed the multiplex PCR reads using MiXCR and keeps one entry per CDR3 protein. The sample consists of around 190,000 distinct CDR3 sequences, roughly a sixth of them appearing once. The material sequenced was blood. Receptors were obtained from a woman between 50 and 59 years old with Graves' hyperthyroidism. CDR3s include the opening cysteine and the closing phenylalanine or tryptophan. The D gene is left open where the match is weak. Only part of the rows carry a size: once, few, many, or a class if the clone is expanded.

length	D	size	V	J	DNA	CDR3
15	TRBD1	many	TRBV28	TRBJ2-7	TGTGCCAGCAGTGACAGGGGGGGTAGGACCTACGAGCAGTACTTC	CASSDRGGRTYEQYF
16	TRBD1	many	TRBV10-3	TRBJ2-5	TGTGCCATCAGTGAACCGGGACAGGGGGTCAAAGAGACCCAGTACTTC	CAISEPGQGVKETQYF
15	-	many	TRBV3-1	TRBJ1-1	TGTGCCAGCAGCCAAGATCCAGGGCGTAACACTGAAGCTTTCTTT	CASSQDPGRNTEAFF
17	TRBD2	-	TRBV5-1	TRBJ2-3	TGCGCCAGCAGCTCATATAGCGGGAGTGTCGGCACAGATACGCAGTATTTT	CASSSYSGSVGTDTQYF
16	-	many	TRBV2	TRBJ1-4	TGTGCCAGCAGTGAAGCAATGTTGGGAGGGAATGAAAAACTGTTTTTT	CASSEAMLGGNEKLFF
14	-	-	TRBV5-8	TRBJ2-7	TGTGCCAGCAGCCCATCGGACCGATCCTACGAGCAGTACTTC	CASSPSDRSYEQYF
17	TRBD2	few	TRBV24-1	TRBJ2-3	TGTGCCACCAGTGACACTAGCGGGAGGGCCGCAGTAGATACGCAGTATTTT	CATSDTSGRAAVDTQYF
15	-	-	TRBV4-1	TRBJ2-7	TGCGCCAGCAGGGGGGGTGCTGGGAGCTCCTGCGAGCAGTACTTC	CASRGGAGSSCEQYF
14	-	many	TRBV28	TRBJ2-6	TGTGCCAGCAAAGCGGCGGGGGGGGCCAACGTCCTGACTTTC	CASKAAGGANVLTF
16	-	many	TRBV2	TRBJ1-3	TGTGCCAGCAGTGACCGCCAGATTTTCTCTGGAAACACCATATATTTT	CASSDRQIFSGNTIYF
14	-	many	TRBV7-3	TRBJ2-5	TGTGCCAGCAGCCCCGGGGACCTCCCCGAGACCCAGTACTTC	CASSPGDLPETQYF
14	-	-	TRBV10-3	TRBJ1-2	TGTGCCATCAGATCGGGACTATCACATTATGGCTACACCTTC	CAIRSGLSHYGYTF
16	TRBD2	few	TRBV5-1	TRBJ2-1	TGCGCCAGCAGCTTTGGGAGCGGGGAGGCCTACAATGAGCAGTTCTTC	CASSFGSGEAYNEQFF
14	TRBD1	many	TRBV11-3	TRBJ2-7	TGTGCCAGCAGCCCCGGGGACAGGGCACCCGAGCAGTACTTC	CASSPGDRAPEQYF
14	-	many	TRBV5-1	TRBJ1-2	TGCGCCAGCAGCTTGGCCGGCGCGGGGAATGGCTACACCTTC	CASSLAGAGNGYTF